The 10 T cell receptor beta chains reported below all come from one sample, sequenced in a study of blood T cell repertoires in COVID-19. The data were produced by immunoSEQ multiplex PCR, yet TCRdb's version contains in-frame clones alone and is incomplete. This sample has about 88,000 clones; 89% occur once, and the top ten carry approximately 5.6%. Sequenced sample: peripheral blood. The receptors stem from a woman aged 80 or over with active COVID-19.

The chain uses TRBV29-1 and TRBJ2-5; the match to TRBD2 covers 8 bases. This CDR3 spans 13 amino acids. The ends lost 4 bases at V and 2 bases at J; junction bases unmatched: 3. Germline CDR1 and CDR2: SQVTM and ANQGSEA. The CDR3 coding sequence is TGCAGCGTTGGAACTAGCGGTCAAGAGACCCAGTACTTC. Its translation is CSVGTSGQETQYF. The full variable domain, with the rest looked up from reference TRBV29-1 and TRBJ2-5, is SAVISQKPSRDICQRGTSLTIQCQVDSQVTMMFWYRQQPGQSLTLIATANQGSEATYESGFVIDKFPISRPNLTFSTLTVSNMSPEDSSIYLCSVGTSGQETQYFGPGTRLLVL.

This clone has a handful of counts. This chain joins TRBV7-3 and TRBJ2-2, with 16 nucleotides matching TRBD2. The ends lost 7 bases at V and 5 bases at J; junction bases unmatched: 13. CDR1 SGHTA and CDR2 FQGTGA come from the germline V gene. CDR3 length: 19 amino acids. The chain's CDR3 is CASTSLGLAGGSVTGELFF. The CDR3 DNA follows: TGTGCCAGCACCTCCTTGGGACTAGCGGGAGGGTCGGTTACCGGGGAGCTGTTTTTT. Complete variable domain (other parts from reference TRBV7-3 and TRBJ2-2): GAGVSQTPSNKVTEKGKYVELRCDPISGHTALYWYRQSLGQGPEFLIYFQGTGAADDSGLPNDRFFAVRPEGSVSTLKIQRTERGDSAVYLCASTSLGLAGGSVTGELFFGEGSRLTVL.

In its sample, this clone was seen a few times. The genes are TRBV5-1 and TRBJ2-3; TRBD1 agrees at 7 bases. V dropped 4 bases and J dropped 5; count of bases not matched to a gene: 7. CDR1 and CDR2 from the germline V gene are SGHRS and YFSETQ. This CDR3 is 14 amino acids long. The CDR3 DNA sequence: TGCGCCAGCAGCCGACAGGGTCGGGGAGATACGCAGTATTTT. Its protein is CASSRQGRGDTQYF.

The CDR3 DNA is TGTGCCAGCAGACTCCGCCCTTCAGGGTCTAGCACAGATACGCAGTATTTT. The encoded protein is CASRLRPSGSSTDTQYF. The rearrangement links TRBV7-8 to TRBJ2-3; weak D call: TRBD1 (5 bases). The germline CDR1 and CDR2 sequences are SGHVS and FQNEAQ. With 6 bases removed from V and 0 bases from J, the gap between germline ends came to 19 bases. CDR3 length equals 17 residues.

V gene TRBV5-6 combines with J gene TRBJ1-2; D remains unclear. This CDR3 is built from 15 residues. Trimming shortened V by 0 bases and J by 2 bases, and 11 bases separated the two germline ends. CDR1 and CDR2 from the germline V gene are SGHDT and YYEEEE. CDR3 protein: CASSLATRVNYGYTF. The DNA of the CDR3 is TGTGCCAGCAGCTTGGCGACGAGGGTGAACTATGGCTACACCTTC.

The chain joins TRBV10-3 to TRBJ1-3; D not resolved. Germline CDR1 ENHRY, CDR2 SYGVKD. The CDR3 consists of 14 residues. Trimming cost V 0 bases and J 4 bases, with 7 bases left between them. CDR3 nucleotide sequence: TGTGCCATCAGTGAGTCGGGAGCAGGAAACACCATATATTTT. Residues: CAISESGAGNTIYF.

The chain links TRBV24-1 to TRBJ2-1; 10 positions agree with TRBD1. Looked up from germline, CDR1 is KGHDR and CDR2 is SFDVKD. The V and J ends lost 5 bases and 5 bases, in that order; junction bases with no gene match: 5. This CDR3 region has 15 residues. The CDR3 spells CATSAGDRGNNEQFF. Written as DNA, the CDR3 is TGTGCCACCAGTGCGGGGGACAGGGGTAACAATGAGCAGTTCTTC.

The chain uses TRBV4-3 and TRBJ2-7; D possibly corresponds to TRBD2 (5 bases). Germline CDR1 LGHNA, CDR2 YSLEER. V gave up 8 bases and J gave up 5 bases, with 16 bases separating them. CDR3 length: 13 residues. CDR3 nucleotide sequence: TGCGCCAGCTCCACGAGGGTATCAGACGAGCAGTACTTC. The encoded protein is CASSTRVSDEQYF.

This chain links TRBV19 with TRBJ2-1; TRBD2 matches 14 bases. This CDR3 has 17 amino acids. In germline, CDR1 is LNHDA, CDR2 SQIVND (reference sequence). The V segment lost 3 bases and the J segment 7 bases; nucleotides outside the gene matches: 8. In DNA, the CDR3 is TGTGCCAGTAGTATTTCACCTAGGACTAGCGGGAGGAATGAGCAGTTCTTC. It codes for CASSISPRTSGRNEQFF. Combining the CDR3 with reference TRBV19 and TRBJ2-1 gives the whole variable domain DGGITQSPKYLFRKEGQNVTLSCEQNLNHDAMYWYRQDPGQGLRLIYYSQIVNDFQKGDIAEGYSVSREKKESFPLTVTSAQKNPTAFYLCASSISPRTSGRNEQFFGPGTRLTVL.

V and J are TRBV11-2 and TRBJ2-3; D unresolved. The germline V gene encodes CDR1 SGHAT and CDR2 FQNNGV. The CDR3 spans 13 residues. V lost 2 bases and J 2 bases, leaving 5 bases between the germline ends. CDR3 residues: CASSLKLTDTQYF. As DNA, the CDR3 is TGTGCCAGCAGCTTAAAACTCACAGATACGCAGTATTTT.